This passage covers 31 T cell receptor beta chains from one sample sequenced in a study of T cells in tumors after PD-1 blockade. Only in-frame clones appear in the TCRdb table, and some are missing; sequencing was by immunoSEQ multiplex PCR. The sample carries approximately 9,300 clones, roughly three fifths recorded once. The specimen was tumor tissue, collected after anti-PD-1 treatment. The receptors derive from a human donor with basal cell carcinoma.

This clone showed up just a few times. V gene TRBV4-2 combines with J gene TRBJ2-1; the match to TRBD2 covers 9 bases. Per germline, CDR1 LGHNA and CDR2 YNFKEQ. The CDR3 consists of 16 residues. Trimming removed 2 bases from V and 6 bases from J; junction bases left unmatched: 8. The CDR3 here is CASSQLGTSPTNEQFF. The CDR3 DNA reads TGTGCCAGCAGCCAATTGGGGACTAGCCCCACCAATGAGCAGTTCTTC.

The chain carries TRBV19 and TRBJ1-2, with 7 bases lining up with TRBD1. The germline V gene encodes CDR1 LNHDA and CDR2 SQIVND (reference sequence). The CDR3 runs to 12 residues. V gave up 10 bases and J gave up 9 bases; unmatched junction bases: 11. The CDR3 protein is CATSLQGGRYTF. CDR3 in DNA: TGTGCCACCTCCTTACAAGGGGGCCGCTACACCTTC.

The V gene is TRBV7-2, the J gene TRBJ1-1; D gene unclear. The germline CDR1 and CDR2 sequences are SGHTA and FQGNSA. V dropped 1 base and J dropped 10 bases, with 10 bases sitting between them. This CDR3 contains 12 residues. The CDR3 sequence: CASSLVGKGAFF. CDR3 bases: TGTGCCAGCAGCTTAGTCGGGAAAGGAGCTTTCTTT.

This clone was seen only a few times. The chain combines TRBV6-2 or TRBV6-3 with TRBJ1-5, with D unclear. From germline, CDR1 is MNHEY and CDR2 SVGEGT. There are 15 residues in the CDR3. Trimming removed 1 base from V and 5 bases from J, with 12 bases in between. The CDR3 DNA follows: TGTGCCAGCAGTTACTATAGGACTGAGCATCAGCCCCAGCATTTT. The encoded protein is CASSYYRTEHQPQHF.

This chain connects TRBV6-2 or TRBV6-3 to TRBJ1-3, with TRBD1 matching over 7 bases. V trimming: 6 bases; J trimming: 2 bases; junction bases outside the gene matches: 7. Germline V gene data show CDR1 as MNHEY and CDR2 as SVGEGT. The CDR3 loop spans 15 amino acids. CDR3 nucleotide sequence: TGTGCCAGCAGCTCCCGGACAGGACCTGGAAACACCATATATTTT. Translation gives CASSSRTGPGNTIYF.

This clone occurred once. The rearrangement uses TRBV11-3 and TRBJ2-1, with 7 bases that match TRBD2. This CDR3 has 15 residues. The V gene's germline CDR1 is SGHNT and CDR2 YENEEA. The trim removed 1 base at V and 2 bases at J, leaving 2 bases unmatched. CDR3 in DNA: TGTGCCAGCAGCTTAGCGGCGGGGGCCTACAATGAGCAGTTCTTC. It codes for CASSLAAGAYNEQFF.

The chain couples TRBV24-1 to TRBJ2-1; D unresolved. Germline CDR1 is KGHDR and CDR2 is SFDVKD. Trimming left V 1 base short and J 8 bases short, with 8 bases between. The CDR3 is 13 amino acids. The CDR3 region is CATSDFPGDEQFF. The CDR3 DNA reads as TGTGCCACCAGTGATTTTCCTGGCGATGAGCAGTTCTTC.

The rearrangement joins TRBV5-1 to TRBJ1-4, with D uncertain. V was trimmed by 4 bases and J by 4 bases, leaving 14 bases between them. The CDR3 contains 15 residues. Germline-derived CDR1 and CDR2 are SGHRS and YFSETQ. The CDR3 DNA reads TGCGCCAGCAGCCCCACGGGGTCGGATAATGAAAAACTGTTTTTT. Its protein is CASSPTGSDNEKLFF.

As DNA, the CDR3 is TGTGCCAGCAGTCGCCGGGACAGTTTCAATCAGCCCCAGCATTTT. It yields the protein CASSRRDSFNQPQHF. The V and J genes are TRBV6-2 or TRBV6-3 and TRBJ1-5, with 7 bases lining up with TRBD1. Per germline, CDR1 MNHEY and CDR2 SVGEGT. The J segment lost 3 bases and the V segment lost 5 bases, leaving 7 bases of the junction unmatched. The CDR3 loop spans 15 amino acids.

The sample holds a few counts of this clone. This chain connects TRBV7-8 to TRBJ2-1; TRBD2 aligns across 7 bases. The CDR3 consists of 15 residues. CDR1 and CDR2 (germline): SGHVS, FQNEAQ. V shed 5 bases, J shed 0 bases, and the junction held 4 bases outside the gene matches. The CDR3 protein is CASSLSGTSYNEQFF. The CDR3, as DNA: TGTGCCAGCAGCCTGAGCGGGACCTCCTACAATGAGCAGTTCTTC.

The chain has TRBV6-5 and TRBJ2-3; tentatively, D is TRBD2 (6 bases). The CDR3 runs to 14 residues. V lost 8 bases, J lost 0 bases, and 12 bases lay in between. Germline CDR1 is MNHEY and CDR2 is SVGAGI. The DNA of the CDR3 is TGTGCCAGCGGGACTCCTTTTAGCACAGATACGCAGTATTTT. It yields the protein CASGTPFSTDTQYF.

This clone was seen a few times. J is TRBJ2-3 and V is TRBV7-2, with D possibly TRBD1 on 6 matching bases. Trimming left V 2 bases short and J 3 bases short, with 9 bases between. Germline CDR1 reads SGHTA; CDR2 reads FQGNSA. The CDR3 runs 14 residues. This CDR3 is CASSLLGATDTQYF. The DNA of the CDR3 is TGTGCCAGCAGCTTATTGGGGGCGACAGATACGCAGTATTTT. Filled out from reference TRBV7-2 and TRBJ2-3, the complete variable domain reads GAGVSQSPSNKVTEKGKDVELRCDPISGHTALYWYRQSLGQGLEFLIYFQGNSAPDKSGLPSDRFSAERTGGSVSTLTIQRTQQEDSAVYLCASSLLGATDTQYFGPGTRLTVL.

This clone was observed a few times. This rearrangement joins TRBV6-2 or TRBV6-3 to TRBJ1-1; D unresolved. The germline V gene has CDR1 MNHEY and CDR2 SVGEGT. CDR3 length equals 13 residues. The ends were cut back, 0 bases at V and 9 bases at J, with 11 bases in the middle. CDR3 in amino acids: CASSYSPGKKAFF. The CDR3 DNA sequence: TGTGCCAGCAGTTACTCCCCGGGGAAGAAAGCTTTCTTT.

The chain is built from TRBV19 and TRBJ1-5; TRBD1 matches at 7 bases. CDR1 is LNHDA, CDR2 SQIVND, per germline (reference sequence). Trimming removed 3 bases from V and 6 bases from J; junction bases left unmatched: 8. This CDR3 is 15 amino acids long. This CDR3 reads CASSIWQGDSQPQHF. CDR3 nucleotides: TGTGCCAGTAGTATTTGGCAGGGGGATAGTCAGCCCCAGCATTTT.

The chain links TRBV19 to TRBJ1-1; 7 nucleotides match TRBD1. Germline V lookup: CDR1 LNHDA, CDR2 SQIVND (reference sequence). With 5 bases clipped from V and 2 bases from J, the junction kept 5 bases outside the gene matches. CDR3 size: 14 residues. The CDR3 DNA reads TGTGCCAGTAGTCGACAGGGCCCAAACACTGAAGCTTTCTTT. This encodes CASSRQGPNTEAFF.

The V gene is TRBV7-2, the J gene TRBJ2-7, with D perhaps given as TRBD1 or TRBD2 (6 bases each). The ends were cut back, 4 bases at V and 6 bases at J, with 19 bases in the middle. The CDR3 is made up of 15 amino acids. Germline CDR1 and CDR2: SGHTA and FQGNSA. The CDR3 here is CASSSNRGLQPEQYF. In DNA, the CDR3 is TGTGCCAGCAGCTCAAATCGGGGGCTGCAACCCGAGCAGTACTTC.

V gene TRBV19 combines with J gene TRBJ1-2, with TRBD1 as a possible D gene (6 bases). Per germline, CDR1 LNHDA and CDR2 SQIVND (reference sequence). With 4 bases removed from V and 2 bases from J, the gap between germline ends came to 11 bases. There are 14 residues in the CDR3. In DNA form, the CDR3 reads TGTGCCAGTAGTAAAGGACAGTCAAACTATGGCTACACCTTC. Translated: CASSKGQSNYGYTF.

The rearrangement uses TRBV12-3 or TRBV12-4 and TRBJ1-2; tentative D call: TRBD1 (6 bases). The CDR3 covers 13 residues. Trimming left V 3 bases short and J 8 bases short, with 13 bases between. The DNA of the CDR3 is TGTGCCAGCAGTTTTTCGGGGGCAAGGGGCTACACCTTC. Amino acids: CASSFSGARGYTF.

CDR3 DNA: TGTGCCAGCGCGGGGGGAGCGGGAGTTGAGACCCAGTACTTC. Amino acids: CASAGGAGVETQYF. This chain joins TRBV7-9 and TRBJ2-5; TRBD2 agrees at 8 bases. Germline loops: CDR1 SEHNR, CDR2 FQNEAQ (reference sequence). After removal of 8 bases from V and 5 bases from J, the junction contained 10 bases not matched to a gene. CDR3 length: 14 residues.

The chain joins TRBV27 to TRBJ1-4; 9 bases line up with TRBD1. The germline gives CDR1 MNHEY, CDR2 SMNVEV (reference sequence). V was pared by 6 bases and J by 8 bases, with 13 bases of the junction left unmatched. The CDR3 contains 16 residues. The CDR3 bases are TGTGCCAGCAGCTCCCTCCGGGACAGGGTTTCGGAAAAACTGTTTTTT. Residues: CASSSLRDRVSEKLFF.

This clone qualifies as large. The chain joins TRBV4-3 to TRBJ1-2; D possibly corresponds to TRBD1 (5 bases). Germline CDR1 is LGHNA and CDR2 is YSLEER. Trimming pared 0 bases from V and 1 base from J, leaving 15 bases between. The CDR3 sequence is 17 residues long. CDR3 sequence (DNA): TGCGCCAGCAGCCAAGAAGGAGCTGGGGCCCGTAACTATGGCTACACCTTC. Amino acids: CASSQEGAGARNYGYTF.

The J gene is TRBJ2-3, the V gene TRBV5-1, with D perhaps TRBD2 (6 bases). From germline, CDR1 is SGHRS and CDR2 YFSETQ. The CDR3 loop spans 16 amino acids. V dropped 0 bases and J dropped 3 bases, with 14 bases sitting between them. The CDR3 sequence: CASSLGRDPVTDTQYF. In DNA, the CDR3 is TGCGCCAGCAGCTTGGGGCGGGACCCGGTGACAGATACGCAGTATTTT.

The chain has TRBV24-1 and TRBJ2-3; D not certain. Looked up from germline, CDR1 is KGHDR and CDR2 is SFDVKD. The CDR3 consists of 14 residues. V lost 8 bases to trimming and J lost 4 bases, with 15 bases between them. The CDR3 here is CATKRNLVSDTQYF. CDR3 nucleotides: TGTGCCACCAAACGCAACTTGGTCTCAGATACGCAGTATTTT.

The chain links TRBV29-1 to TRBJ1-2; no clear D. The V and J ends lost 5 bases and 4 bases respectively, with 20 bases between them. The germline V gene has CDR1 SQVTM and CDR2 ANQGSEA. CDR3 length: 15 amino acids. CDR3 in amino acids: CSVTNLPRLGYGYTF. The CDR3 DNA sequence: TGCAGCGTTACCAACCTCCCTCGACTTGGCTATGGCTACACCTTC.

The CDR3 nucleotides read TGCGCCAGCAGCCATGGGACTAGCGGGAAGGAGACCCAGTACTTC. Amino acid sequence: CASSHGTSGKETQYF. This chain links TRBV4-1 with TRBJ2-5, with 13 nucleotides matching TRBD2. V shed 3 bases, J shed 5 bases, and the junction held 3 bases outside the gene matches. The germline CDR1 and CDR2 sequences are MGHRA and YSYEKL. This CDR3 is 15 amino acids long.

The J gene is TRBJ2-3, the V gene TRBV6-6, with 8 bases fitting TRBD2. The CDR3 is made up of 16 amino acids. Per germline, CDR1 MNHNY and CDR2 SVGAGI (reference sequence). Unmatched junction bases numbered 13, after V lost 8 bases and J lost 3 bases. CDR3 sequence: CASLPGRAGATDTQYF. CDR3 DNA sequence: TGTGCCAGCCTACCAGGGAGAGCGGGGGCGACAGATACGCAGTATTTT.

This chain connects TRBV19 to TRBJ2-2; D not certain. CDR1 and CDR2 (germline): LNHDA, SQIVND (reference sequence). V was shortened by 5 bases and J by 5 bases, with 12 bases between the two germline ends. The CDR3 sequence is 14 residues long. The CDR3 region has the DNA TGTGCCAGTAGTGCAGGATCGCTTACCGGGGAGCTGTTTTTT. It specifies CASSAGSLTGELFF.

This chain connects TRBV7-2 to TRBJ2-5, with TRBD1 identical over 11 bases. The V gene end was trimmed by 8 bases and the J gene end by 4 bases; junction bases not matched to a gene: 6. The germline gives CDR1 SGHTA, CDR2 FQGNSA. The CDR3 has 14 residues. The CDR3 DNA reads as TGTGCCAGCGGCTGGGGACAGGGGGTAGAGACCCAGTACTTC. It specifies CASGWGQGVETQYF. Drawing the rest from reference TRBV7-2 and TRBJ2-5, the complete variable domain is GAGVSQSPSNKVTEKGKDVELRCDPISGHTALYWYRQSLGQGLEFLIYFQGNSAPDKSGLPSDRFSAERTGGSVSTLTIQRTQQEDSAVYLCASGWGQGVETQYFGPGTRLLVL.

The chain carries TRBV5-1 and TRBJ1-5, with 9 nucleotides matching TRBD1. Germline V lookup: CDR1 SGHRS, CDR2 YFSETQ. The CDR3 is 15 amino acids. V shed 4 bases, J shed 5 bases, and the junction held 7 bases outside the gene matches. The CDR3 spells CASSLGTGNHQPQHF. CDR3 DNA sequence: TGCGCCAGCAGCCTCGGGACAGGGAATCATCAGCCCCAGCATTTT.

V gene TRBV11-1 combines with J gene TRBJ2-7, with D unresolved. Germline V gene sequence: CDR1 SGHAT, CDR2 FQDESV (reference sequence). This CDR3 has 12 amino acids. V was trimmed by 1 base and J by 2 bases, leaving 3 bases between them. The DNA for the CDR3 is TGTGCCAGCAGCTTAGGGACCTACGAGCAGTACTTC. Translation: CASSLGTYEQYF. The full variable domain, rest sourced from reference TRBV11-1 and TRBJ2-7, is EAEVAQSPRYKITEKSQAVAFWCDPISGHATLYWYRQILGQGPELLVQFQDESVVDDSQLPKDRFSAERLKGVDSTLKIQPAELGDSAMYLCASSLGTYEQYFGPGTRLTVT.

The CDR3 spells CASSPPTSASSGANVLTF. The CDR3 DNA sequence: TGTGCCAGCTCACCACCGACTAGCGCCAGCTCTGGGGCCAACGTCCTGACTTTC. The gene calls are TRBV18 and TRBJ2-6; 8 bases match TRBD2. The germline gives CDR1 KGHSH, CDR2 LQKENI. The trim removed 0 bases at V and 0 bases at J, leaving 4 bases unmatched. This CDR3 region has 18 residues.